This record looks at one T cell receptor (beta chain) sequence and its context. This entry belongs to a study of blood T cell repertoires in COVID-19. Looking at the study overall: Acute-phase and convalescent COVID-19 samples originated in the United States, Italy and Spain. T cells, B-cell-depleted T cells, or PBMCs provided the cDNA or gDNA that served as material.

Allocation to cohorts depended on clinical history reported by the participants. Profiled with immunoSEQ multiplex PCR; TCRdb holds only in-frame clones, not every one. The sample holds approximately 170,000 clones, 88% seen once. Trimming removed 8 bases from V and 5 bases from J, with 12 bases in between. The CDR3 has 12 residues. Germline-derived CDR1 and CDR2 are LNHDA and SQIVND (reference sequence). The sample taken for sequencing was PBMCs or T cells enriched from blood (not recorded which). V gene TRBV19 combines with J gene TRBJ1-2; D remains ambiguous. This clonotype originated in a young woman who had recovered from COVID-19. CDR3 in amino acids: CASRAYPYGYTF. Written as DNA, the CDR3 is TGTGCCAGTCGCGCCTACCCGTATGGCTACACCTTC.